The 28 T cell receptor beta chains below all came from one sample that was sequenced in a study of identical twins. TCRdb re-called the 5' RACE reads with MiXCR, one entry per CDR3 protein. This sample carries fewer than 250,000 distinct CDR3 sequences, about 7.5% of them seen once, and the ten largest clones take less than 2.5%. The same data also went into a second study, on yellow fever vaccine responses in identical twins.

What was sequenced was memory (CD45RO+) T cells sorted from blood. The source is a woman under 30 in good health.

V gene TRBV24-1 combines with J gene TRBJ1-1; possible D gene TRBD1, 6 bases. V was clipped by 4 bases and J by 6 bases, with 17 bases between them. Germline CDR1 reads KGHDR; CDR2 reads SFDVKD. CDR3 length equals 15 residues. CDR3 residues: CATSESTGPGAEAFF. For the CDR3, the DNA is TGTGCCACCAGTGAGTCGACAGGCCCCGGGGCTGAAGCTTTCTTT.

This clonotype has a handful of counts. The V call is TRBV28, the J call TRBJ1-1; no reliable D call. Trimming took off 5 bases at V and 4 bases at J, with 14 bases between the two ends. CDR3 length equals 14 residues. The V gene's germline CDR1 is MDHEN and CDR2 SYDVKM. CDR3 bases: TGTGCCAGCAGTAGCTCGGACCCAGGCACTGAAGCTTTCTTT. It codes for CASSSSDPGTEAFF.

This clonotype was counted only a few times. The V gene is TRBV2, the J gene TRBJ2-5, with TRBD1 matching over 8 bases. Germline V lookup: CDR1 SNHLY, CDR2 FYNNEI. This CDR3 has 18 residues. The CDR3 reads CTRSLLLLGTGVQETQYF. The CDR3 coding sequence is TGTACCCGCAGTTTACTCCTGTTGGGGACAGGCGTACAAGAGACCCAGTACTTC.

This clonotype was observed a few times. The chain recombines TRBV3-1 with TRBJ2-5; TRBD2 matches at 9 bases. The ends lost 3 bases at V and 5 bases at J; junction bases unmatched: 16. Germline V CDR1 and CDR2: LGHDT, YNNKEL (reference sequence). The CDR3 spans 18 residues. CDR3 amino acids: CASSHRGGTSWGSETQYF. CDR3 sequence (DNA): TGTGCCAGCAGCCACCGGGGGGGGACTAGCTGGGGATCGGAGACCCAGTACTTC.

This clonotype was seen a handful of times. The chain combines TRBV10-3 with TRBJ2-1, with 11 bases aligning to TRBD1. The CDR3 is made up of 15 amino acids. The germline gives CDR1 ENHRY, CDR2 SYGVKD. V gave up 2 bases and J gave up 7 bases; unmatched junction bases: 4. The CDR3, as DNA: TGTGCCATCAGTGAGGTTGGACAGGGGGCAAATGAGCAGTTCTTC. This codes for CAISEVGQGANEQFF.

The sample holds a few counts of this clonotype. The chain is built from TRBV6-1 and TRBJ2-5; 14 nucleotides agree with TRBD2. The CDR3 contains 16 residues. V dropped 7 bases and J dropped 5; count of bases not matched to a gene: 9. The V gene's germline CDR1 is MNHNS and CDR2 SASEGT. CDR3 protein: CASTRLAGGRVETQYF. The CDR3 DNA is TGTGCCAGCACTCGACTAGCGGGGGGGCGAGTGGAGACCCAGTACTTC.

This clonotype showed up many times. The chain joins TRBV20-1 to TRBJ1-5, with 7 bases identical to TRBD1. Trimming at V came to 5 bases and at J to 0 bases, leaving 7 bases not matched to a gene. Germline V CDR1 and CDR2: DFQATT, SNEGSKA (reference sequence). The length of the CDR3 is 15 residues. CDR3 DNA: TGCAGTGCTCAACCAGGGGGGGGTAGCAATCAGCCCCAGCATTTT. Its protein product is CSAQPGGGSNQPQHF.

This chain connects TRBV3-1 to TRBJ2-1, with D perhaps TRBD2 (6 bases). CDR3 length equals 15 residues. Germline V gene sequence: CDR1 LGHDT, CDR2 YNNKEL (reference sequence). Trimming stripped 11 bases from V and 6 bases from J, with 23 bases between. CDR3 residues: CACCLGTDGSNEQFF. Written as DNA, the CDR3 is TGTGCCTGCTGCCTAGGGACTGATGGCTCCAATGAGCAGTTCTTC.

The chain couples TRBV11-2 to TRBJ2-3, with 8 bases identical to TRBD2. V trimming: 5 bases; J trimming: 0 bases; junction bases outside the gene matches: 4. The CDR3 is 15 amino acids. Germline-derived CDR1 and CDR2 are SGHAT and FQNNGV. CDR3 sequence: CASSTSGFSTDTQYF. CDR3 sequence (DNA): TGTGCCAGCAGCACTAGCGGATTTAGCACAGATACGCAGTATTTT.

This sequence joins TRBV7-8 and TRBJ2-7; 11 nucleotides align to TRBD2. The CDR3 loop spans 18 amino acids. The ends lost 0 bases at V and 3 bases at J; junction bases unmatched: 10. Germline values: CDR1 SGHVS, CDR2 FQNEAQ. The DNA of the CDR3 is TGTGCCAGCAGCTTAGCCGAAGAACTCGGGACTAGCGGCTACGAGCAGTACTTC. This gives the protein CASSLAEELGTSGYEQYF. Filled out from reference TRBV7-8 and TRBJ2-7, the complete variable domain reads GAGVSQSPRYKVAKRGQDVALRCDPISGHVSLFWYQQALGQGPEFLTYFQNEAQLDKSGLPSDRFFAERPEGSVSTLKIQRTQQEDSAVYLCASSLAEELGTSGYEQYFGPGTRLTVT.

This clonotype was detected only a few times. The chain joins TRBV5-1 to TRBJ1-1; tentatively, D is TRBD1 (5 bases). This CDR3 is built from 16 residues. V was trimmed by 2 bases and J by 4 bases, leaving 18 bases between them. Germline CDR1 reads SGHRS; CDR2 reads YFSETQ. The CDR3 loop is CASSLLSGTLGTEAFF. CDR3 in DNA: TGCGCCAGCAGCTTACTCTCCGGGACCTTAGGCACTGAAGCTTTCTTT.

This clonotype was counted ten times or more. In DNA, the CDR3 is TGTGCCAGCAGCCATAACAGGGAACGGAACACCGGGGAGCTGTTTTTT. Protein product: CASSHNRERNTGELFF. The chain has TRBV4-2 and TRBJ2-2; tentatively, D is TRBD1 (6 bases). The V gene's germline CDR1 is LGHNA and CDR2 YNFKEQ. The germline V and J ends were trimmed by 3 bases and 1 base, with 12 bases remaining between them. The CDR3 is 16 amino acids.

Ten or more counts support this clonotype. V is TRBV9 and J is TRBJ2-5, with 8 nucleotides matching TRBD2. The V and J ends lost 4 bases and 4 bases, in that order; junction bases with no gene match: 9. The CDR3 is 15 residues long. The germline V gene has CDR1 SGDLS and CDR2 YYNGEE. The CDR3: CASSTRGGLLETQYF. CDR3 DNA: TGTGCCAGCAGCACCCGGGGGGGCCTTTTAGAGACCCAGTACTTC.

This clonotype came up many times. CDR3 amino acids: CASSFSFQGNEQFF. In DNA, the CDR3 is TGTGCCAGCAGCTTTTCCTTTCAGGGTAATGAGCAGTTCTTC. The chain recombines TRBV7-2 with TRBJ2-1; TRBD1 might be the D (5 bases). The length of the CDR3 is 14 residues. The V and J ends lost 3 bases and 7 bases respectively, with 13 bases between them. Per the germline V gene, CDR1 is SGHTA and CDR2 is FQGNSA.

This clonotype was detected only a few times. The rearrangement joins TRBV3-1 to TRBJ2-3; D is undetermined. The length of the CDR3 is 13 residues. V was trimmed by 3 bases and J by 2 bases, leaving 6 bases between them. The germline V gene has CDR1 LGHDT and CDR2 YNNKEL (reference sequence). CDR3 DNA sequence: TGTGCCAGCAGCCAGGCCCTCACAGATACGCAGTATTTT. Its translation is CASSQALTDTQYF.

The chain joins TRBV12-3 or TRBV12-4 to TRBJ2-1; D is possibly TRBD2 (7 bases). The CDR3 is 10 amino acids. Trimming took 8 bases from V and 13 from J, leaving 12 bases between them. CDR3 amino acids: CASGSGTQFF. The DNA of the CDR3 is TGTGCCAGCGGAAGCGGGACACAGTTCTTC.

The table lists this clonotype with a few counts. The CDR3 sequence: CASLPGLRTDTQYF. CDR3 in DNA: TGTGCCAGCCTTCCGGGACTTAGAACAGATACGCAGTATTTT. The chain has TRBV2 and TRBJ2-3; a possible D gene is TRBD2 (6 bases). This CDR3 comprises 14 residues. Trimming stripped 8 bases from V and 3 bases from J, with 15 bases between. CDR1 is SNHLY and CDR2 is FYNNEI in the germline V gene.

This clonotype was detected many times. This chain uses TRBV29-1 with TRBJ1-5; D remains ambiguous. Germline loops: CDR1 SQVTM, CDR2 ANQGSEA. Trimming stripped 6 bases from V and 4 bases from J, with 13 bases between. CDR3 length equals 13 residues. CDR3 sequence: CSVRDGGNQPQHF. The CDR3 bases are TGCAGCGTGAGAGACGGTGGAAATCAGCCCCAGCATTTT.

The V and J genes are TRBV7-9 and TRBJ1-1, with a possible D match to TRBD1 (5 bases). Trimming shortened V by 1 base and J by 6 bases, and 18 bases separated the two germline ends. CDR3 length equals 16 residues. Germline V gene data show CDR1 as SEHNR and CDR2 as FQNEAQ (reference sequence). The CDR3 region has the DNA TGTGCCAGCAGCTTAGGGCAACTGGGAAGAGGGGCTGAAGCTTTCTTT. Translating it yields CASSLGQLGRGAEAFF.

CDR3 nucleotide sequence: TGTGCCAGCACCCCACGTTCGGCCTACGAGCAGTACTTC. Protein sequence: CASTPRSAYEQYF. V gene TRBV28 combines with J gene TRBJ2-7; D gene unclear. V was trimmed by 7 bases and J by 2 bases, leaving 12 bases between them. The CDR3 has 13 amino acids. Germline V gene sequence: CDR1 MDHEN, CDR2 SYDVKM.

This clonotype was found many times. V and J are TRBV4-3 and TRBJ2-7; maybe TRBD2 (7 bases). Germline CDR1 is LGHNA and CDR2 is YSLEER. The V and J ends lost 0 bases and 2 bases respectively, with 17 bases between them. The CDR3 sequence is 17 residues long. This chain's CDR3 is CASSQEVLGGGPYEQYF. In DNA, the CDR3 is TGCGCCAGCAGCCAAGAGGTTTTAGGGGGGGGACCCTACGAGCAGTACTTC.

This clonotype was seen many times. The chain joins TRBV2 to TRBJ2-7, with D possibly TRBD2 on 6 matching bases. The CDR3 length is 12 residues. The V and J ends lost 4 bases and 6 bases respectively, with 10 bases between them. Germline V gives CDR1 SNHLY, CDR2 FYNNEI. The CDR3 loop reads CASSGLVTEQYF. The CDR3 bases are TGTGCCAGCAGTGGACTAGTTACCGAGCAGTACTTC.

This clonotype has ten or more counts. The chain couples TRBV12-3 or TRBV12-4 to TRBJ2-2, with D possibly TRBD2 on 5 matching bases. Trimming shortened V by 3 bases and J by 3 bases, and 5 bases separated the two germline ends. The CDR3 sequence is 13 residues long. This CDR3 reads CASSLRDTGELFF. CDR3 bases: TGTGCCAGCAGTTTGAGGGACACCGGGGAGCTGTTTTTT.

This clonotype was picked up many times. J is TRBJ2-1 and V is TRBV4-3, with unresolved D. This CDR3 has 14 residues. V was cut by 0 bases and J by 6 bases, with 9 bases left in between. Germline V gives CDR1 LGHNA, CDR2 YSLEER. The CDR3 region has the DNA TGCGCCAGCAGCCAAGATCAATTTTCCAATGAGCAGTTCTTC. It translates to CASSQDQFSNEQFF.

This clonotype has only a few counts. The chain is built from TRBV4-2 and TRBJ1-3, with D uncertain. The CDR3 has 15 residues. Trimming cost V 4 bases and J 0 bases, with 10 bases left between them. Germline loops: CDR1 LGHNA, CDR2 YNFKEQ. The chain's CDR3 is CASSRDRYSGNTIYF. The CDR3 nucleotides read TGTGCCAGCAGCCGAGATCGATACTCTGGAAACACCATATATTTT.

This clonotype was found many times. This rearrangement joins TRBV6-5 to TRBJ1-2; possibly TRBD1 for D (5 bases). CDR3 size: 12 residues. CDR1 is MNHEY and CDR2 is SVGAGI in the germline V gene. With 6 bases removed from V and 4 bases from J, the gap between germline ends came to 9 bases. In DNA, the CDR3 is TGTGCCAGCAGATCGGACATCTATGGCTACACCTTC. This codes for CASRSDIYGYTF.

V usage is TRBV4-1 and J usage is TRBJ2-7; TRBD1 might be the D (6 bases). The CDR3 spans 14 residues. V was trimmed by 1 base and J by 5 bases, leaving 12 bases between them. Germline V lookup: CDR1 MGHRA, CDR2 YSYEKL. The CDR3 coding sequence is TGCGCCAGCAGCCAAGGGACAGTCTTTGACGAGCAGTACTTC. Translating it yields CASSQGTVFDEQYF.

The J gene is TRBJ2-5, the V gene TRBV5-1; 9 bases map to TRBD1. The J segment lost 5 bases and the V segment lost 0 bases, leaving 5 bases of the junction unmatched. Germline loops: CDR1 SGHRS, CDR2 YFSETQ. The CDR3 has 15 residues. In nucleotides, the CDR3 is TGCGCCAGCAGCTTGGGTAACAGGGGGCATGAGACCCAGTACTTC. Its translation: CASSLGNRGHETQYF. The whole variable domain, filled in from reference TRBV5-1 and TRBJ2-5, reads KAGVTQTPRYLIKTRGQQVTLSCSPISGHRSVSWYQQTPGQGLQFLFEYFSETQRNKGNFPGRFSGRQFSNSRSEMNVSTLELGDSALYLCASSLGNRGHETQYFGPGTRLLVL.